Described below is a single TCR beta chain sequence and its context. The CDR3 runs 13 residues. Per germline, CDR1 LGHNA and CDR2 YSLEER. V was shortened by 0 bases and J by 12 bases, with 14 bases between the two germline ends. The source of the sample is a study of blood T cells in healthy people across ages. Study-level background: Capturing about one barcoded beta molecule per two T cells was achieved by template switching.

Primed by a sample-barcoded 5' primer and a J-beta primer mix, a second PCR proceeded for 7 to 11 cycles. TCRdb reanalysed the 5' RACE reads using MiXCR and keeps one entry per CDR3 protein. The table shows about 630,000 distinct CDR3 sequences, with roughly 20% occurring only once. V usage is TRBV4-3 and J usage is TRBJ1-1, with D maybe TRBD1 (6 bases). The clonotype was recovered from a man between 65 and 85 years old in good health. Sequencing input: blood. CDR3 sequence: CASSQDRGQRTFF. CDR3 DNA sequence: TGCGCCAGCAGCCAAGATCGTGGACAGAGAACTTTCTTT.